This T cell receptor (beta chain) was sequenced for a study of blood T cell repertoires in COVID-19. Background on the study: Sites in the United States, Italy and Spain provided acute and convalescent COVID-19 samples.

The protocol was immunoSEQ multiplex PCR, while the TCRdb copy is restricted to in-frame clones and leaves out a portion. The table includes approximately 140,000 clones, roughly 87% detected once. The germline gives CDR1 SGHRS, CDR2 YFSETQ. This CDR3 is built from 15 residues. Losses at the gene ends were 0 bases for V and 3 bases for J; bases not matched to a gene: 3. Clinical histories supplied by participants themselves formed the basis of cohort assignment. Specimen: PBMCs or T cells enriched from blood (not recorded which). V and J are TRBV5-1 and TRBJ1-1; 9 bases are a match to TRBD1. This TCR derives from a woman aged 40 to 55 who had been exposed to COVID-19. The CDR3 region is CASSLEGQGHTEAFF. Here the CDR3 DNA reads TGCGCCAGCAGCTTGGAGGGACAGGGACACACTGAAGCTTTCTTT.